This TCR beta chain was obtained from a study of blood T cell repertoires in COVID-19. Produced via immunoSEQ multiplex PCR; TCRdb's table is partial and in-frame only. The table lists 25,000 to 30,000 clones, 81% of them singletons. Germline-derived CDR1 and CDR2 are SGHVS and FQNEAQ. The CDR3 runs 14 residues. V lost 5 bases and J 0 bases, leaving 9 bases between the germline ends. This receptor was taken from a man aged 50-59 years with active or convalescent COVID-19. The rearrangement links TRBV7-8 to TRBJ2-3, with D unclear. Sequencing was performed on peripheral blood. CDR3 sequence: CASSLFSSTDTQYF. DNA of the CDR3: TGTGCCAGCAGCCTATTCTCTAGCACAGATACGCAGTATTTT.